This is a list of T cell receptor beta chains from one sample in a study of shared clonotypes between healthy human individuals. The data were produced by immunoSEQ multiplex PCR, yet TCRdb's version contains in-frame clones alone and is incomplete. The table includes about 2.3 million clones, less than 95% detected once. Sequenced: naive CD4+ T cells from PBMCs. The receptors were gathered from a young man in good health. Some clones in this sample may be carry-over from other donors' samples. Each CDR3 is given with its conserved first and last residue.

J: TRBJ2-1; V: TRBV6-4; CDR3: CASRRTSGINEQFF
J: TRBJ2-1; V: TRBV19; CDR3: CASKGFGAGDSSYNEQFF
J: TRBJ1-1; V: TRBV4-2; CDR3: CASSQGDSNTEAFF
J: TRBJ1-5; V: TRBV30; CDR3: CAWSSTGRNQPQHF
J: TRBJ1-2; V: TRBV19; CDR3: CASVPKGVGGGYTF
J: TRBJ2-2; V: TRBV9; CDR3: CASSPLQSPGELFF
J: TRBJ2-2; V: TRBV7-8; CDR3: CALRPVYLNTGELFF
J: TRBJ2-1; V: TRBV9; CDR3: CASSPRGGVQFF
J: TRBJ1-1; V: TRBV2; CDR3: CASSELGTKMGTEAFF
J: TRBJ2-5; V: TRBV7-6; CDR3: CASSLPGETQYF
J: TRBJ2-5; V: TRBV28; CDR3: CASSPREETQYF